The rows below give T cell receptor beta chains drawn from one sample of a study of blood T cell repertoires in COVID-19. Assay: immunoSEQ multiplex PCR; the TCRdb copy retains only in-frame clones and omits some. The table includes roughly 120,000 clones, around 85% detected once. The material sequenced was peripheral blood. The receptors shown here come from a human donor in a cohort sampled during active COVID-19. Both conserved end residues are part of each CDR3. D genes are given only for firm matches. Clone size is not always given. Where it is, it says once, few, many or a class for expanded clones.

j_gene,v_gene,abundance,d_gene,CDR3nt,CDR3aa
TRBJ1-1,TRBV19,.,.,TGTGCCAGTAGTATGGGCAACACTGAAGCTTTCTTT,CASSMGNTEAFF
TRBJ1-1,TRBV6-5,.,TRBD1,TGTGCCAGCAGTTACCAGGGGGCTTACACTGAAGCTTTCTTT,CASSYQGAYTEAFF
TRBJ2-5,TRBV5-3,.,TRBD2,TGTGCCAGGTACCTAGCGGGAGGGGAGACCCAGTACTTC,CARYLAGGETQYF
TRBJ2-1,TRBV29-1,once,TRBD1,TGCAGCGTCGGACAGGGATCCTACAATGAGCAGTTCTTC,CSVGQGSYNEQFF
TRBJ2-7,TRBV2,.,TRBD1,TGTGCCAGCAGTTGGACAGGAGTCTACGAGCAGTACTTC,CASSWTGVYEQYF
TRBJ2-1,TRBV30,.,.,TGTGCCTGGAGTGGGGGGGTAACCTACAATGAGCAGTTCTTC,CAWSGGVTYNEQFF
TRBJ2-3,TRBV4-1,.,TRBD2,TGCGCCAGCAGCCAAGAAGGCCTAGCGGGGATAGATACGCAGTATTTT,CASSQEGLAGIDTQYF
TRBJ1-2,TRBV25-1,.,TRBD1,TGTGCCAGCAGTGGGACAGGGGGCTTTGGCTACACCTTC,CASSGTGGFGYTF
TRBJ1-3,TRBV4-2,few,.,TGTGCCAGCAGCCCCCTGACGGGGGAGTCTGGAAACACCATATATTTT,CASSPLTGESGNTIYF
TRBJ2-2,TRBV5-6,.,TRBD2,TGTGCCAGCAGCTTTTATCGTAAGCGGGGGGCCGAGAACACCGGGGAGCTGTTTTTT,CASSFYRKRGAENTGELFF
TRBJ1-1,TRBV6-5,.,.,TGTGCCAGCAGTTACTCCCTGCAGGGAAGGACTGAAGCTTTCTTT,CASSYSLQGRTEAFF
TRBJ1-2,TRBV6-4,once,.,TGTGCCAGCAAGGCCAGCGAATCTCTTAACTATGGCTACACCTTC,CASKASESLNYGYTF
TRBJ2-5,TRBV24-1,.,TRBD2,TGTGCCACCAGTGAAGGACTAGCGGGCCTCCAAGAGACCCAGTACTTC,CATSEGLAGLQETQYF
TRBJ1-1,TRBV6-5,.,.,TGTGCCAGCAGTTACGGGCTCACTAACACTGAAGCTTTCTTT,CASSYGLTNTEAFF
TRBJ2-3,TRBV28,.,TRBD1,TGTGCCAGCAGTGCGGACAGGGGGTTCACAGATACGCAGTATTTT,CASSADRGFTDTQYF
TRBJ1-4,TRBV29-1,.,.,TGCAGCGTTGAAGTTGGGAGGGCAAATGAAAAACTGTTTTTT,CSVEVGRANEKLFF
TRBJ1-2,TRBV2,.,.,TGTGCCAGCAGGGATCCAGGGGAATATGGCTACACCTTC,CASRDPGEYGYTF
TRBJ2-7,TRBV3-1/TRBV3-2,.,TRBD1,TGTGCCAGCAGCCATTCAGGGGGCTCCGAGCAGTACTTC,CASSHSGGSEQYF
TRBJ2-3,TRBV6-1,.,.,TGTGCCAGCAGTGAGTGGAAACAGAGCACAGATACGCAGTATTTT,CASSEWKQSTDTQYF
TRBJ2-1,TRBV4-1,.,TRBD2,TGCGCCAGCAGAGCCAGCGGGGGAAATGACTACAATGAGCAGTTCTTC,CASRASGGNDYNEQFF
TRBJ2-3,TRBV5-1,.,.,TGCGCCAGCAGCTTGGCCCGTAGGGAGCTTAGGTATACGCAGTATTTT,CASSLARRELRYTQYF
TRBJ1-2,TRBV20-1,.,.,TGCAGTGCTAGAGTACGGTATGGCTACACCTTC,CSARVRYGYTF
TRBJ1-1,TRBV19,.,TRBD1,TGTGCCAGTAGTACCACGACCGGGACAGGGGGCAAAGCTTTCTTT,CASSTTTGTGGKAFF
TRBJ2-3,TRBV5-4,.,.,TGTGCCAGCAGCTTGTTTGGCCCAGATACGCAGTATTTT,CASSLFGPDTQYF
TRBJ1-1,TRBV7-2,few,.,TGTGCCAGCAGCTTAGCGCACGGGAACACTGAAGCTTTCTTT,CASSLAHGNTEAFF
TRBJ2-3,TRBV2,.,TRBD2,TGTGCCAGCACAGCGGGGCCCACAGATACGCAGTATTTT,CASTAGPTDTQYF
TRBJ1-6,TRBV12-3/TRBV12-4,.,.,TGTGCCAGCAGTTTAGGTCGTTCACCCCTCCACTTT,CASSLGRSPLHF
TRBJ2-7,TRBV5-1,once,TRBD1,TGCGCCAGCAGCTTGGATCCGGGACAGGGATCATACGAGCAGTACTTC,CASSLDPGQGSYEQYF
TRBJ1-5,TRBV21-1,.,.,TGTGCCAGAGGCACCGGGACAGGGGCTTTCCAGCCCCAGCATTTT,CARGTGTGAFQPQHF
TRBJ2-3,TRBV12-5,.,.,TGTGCTAGTGGTTTCGACTCGGTTAGCACAGATACGCAGTATTTT,CASGFDSVSTDTQYF
TRBJ2-7,TRBV12-3/TRBV12-4,.,TRBD1,TGTGCCAGCAGTTTATACAGGGGCGACGAGCAGTACTTC,CASSLYRGDEQYF